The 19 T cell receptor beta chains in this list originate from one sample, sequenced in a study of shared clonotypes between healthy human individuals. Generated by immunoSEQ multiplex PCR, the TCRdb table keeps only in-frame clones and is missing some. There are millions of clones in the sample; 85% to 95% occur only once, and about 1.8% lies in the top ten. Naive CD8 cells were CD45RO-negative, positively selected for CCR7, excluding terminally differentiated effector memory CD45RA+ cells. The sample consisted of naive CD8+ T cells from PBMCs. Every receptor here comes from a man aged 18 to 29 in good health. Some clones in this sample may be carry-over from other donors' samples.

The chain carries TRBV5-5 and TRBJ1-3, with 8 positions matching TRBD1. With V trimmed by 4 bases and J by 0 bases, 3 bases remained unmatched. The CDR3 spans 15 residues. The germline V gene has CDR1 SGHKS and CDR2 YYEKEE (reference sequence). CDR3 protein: CASSTDRGSGNTIYF. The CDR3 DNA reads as TGTGCCAGCAGCACTGACAGGGGCTCTGGAAACACCATATATTTT.

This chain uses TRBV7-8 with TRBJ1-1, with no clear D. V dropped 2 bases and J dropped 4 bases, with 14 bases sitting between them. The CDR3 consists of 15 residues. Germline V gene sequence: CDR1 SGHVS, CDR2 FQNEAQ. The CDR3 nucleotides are TGTGCCAGCAGCTTATCCAGACTGGCTCGCACTGAAGCTTTCTTT. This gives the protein CASSLSRLARTEAFF.

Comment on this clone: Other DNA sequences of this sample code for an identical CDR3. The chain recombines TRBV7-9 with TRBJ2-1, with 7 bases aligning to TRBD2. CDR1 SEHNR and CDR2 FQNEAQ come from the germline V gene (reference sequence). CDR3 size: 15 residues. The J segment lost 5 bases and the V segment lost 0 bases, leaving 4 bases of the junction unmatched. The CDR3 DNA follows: TGTGCCAGCAGCTTAGCCGGGGGGTCCCACAATGAGCAGTTCTTC. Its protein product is CASSLAGGSHNEQFF. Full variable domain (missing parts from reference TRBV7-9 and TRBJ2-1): DTGVSQNPRHKITKRGQNVTFRCDPISEHNRLYWYRQTLGQGPEFLTYFQNEAQLEKSRLLSDRFSAERPKGSFSTLEIQRTEQGDSAMYLCASSLAGGSHNEQFFGPGTRLTVL.

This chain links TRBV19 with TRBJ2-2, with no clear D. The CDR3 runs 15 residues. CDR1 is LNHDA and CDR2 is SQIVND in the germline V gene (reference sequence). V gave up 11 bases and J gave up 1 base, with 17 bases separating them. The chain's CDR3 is CAVTSTPGNTGELFF. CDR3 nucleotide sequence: TGTGCCGTAACAAGCACCCCAGGGAACACCGGGGAGCTGTTTTTT.

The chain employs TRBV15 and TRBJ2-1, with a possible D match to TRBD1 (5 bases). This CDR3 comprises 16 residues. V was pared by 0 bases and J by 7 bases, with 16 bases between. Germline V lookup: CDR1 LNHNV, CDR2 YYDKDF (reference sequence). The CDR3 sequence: CATSRDGAPPLNEQFF. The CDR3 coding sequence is TGTGCCACCAGCAGAGATGGGGCTCCACCTCTGAATGAGCAGTTCTTC. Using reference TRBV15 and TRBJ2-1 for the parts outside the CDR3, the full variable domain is DAMVIQNPRYQVTQFGKPVTLSCSQTLNHNVMYWYQQKSSQAPKLLFHYYDKDFNNEADTPDNFQSRRPNTSFCFLDIRSPGLGDTAMYLCATSRDGAPPLNEQFFGPGTRLTVL.

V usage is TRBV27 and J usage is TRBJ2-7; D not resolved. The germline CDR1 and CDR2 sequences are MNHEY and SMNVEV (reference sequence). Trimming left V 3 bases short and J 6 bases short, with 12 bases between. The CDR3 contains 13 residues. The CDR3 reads CASSLSRSREQYF. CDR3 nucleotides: TGTGCCAGCAGTTTGTCCCGGTCCCGCGAGCAGTACTTC.

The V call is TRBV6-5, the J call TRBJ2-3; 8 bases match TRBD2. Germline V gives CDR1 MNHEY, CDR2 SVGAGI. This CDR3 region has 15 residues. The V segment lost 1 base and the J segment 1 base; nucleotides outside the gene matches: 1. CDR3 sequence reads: CASSYFSGGTDTQYF. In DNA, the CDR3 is TGTGCCAGCAGTTACTTTAGCGGGGGCACAGATACGCAGTATTTT.

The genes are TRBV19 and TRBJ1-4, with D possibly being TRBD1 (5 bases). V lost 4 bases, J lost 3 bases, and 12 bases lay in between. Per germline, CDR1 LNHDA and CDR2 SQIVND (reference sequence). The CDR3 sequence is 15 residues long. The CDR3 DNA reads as TGTGCCAGTAGTACCTTCACAGGAGCTAATGAAAAACTGTTTTTT. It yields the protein CASSTFTGANEKLFF. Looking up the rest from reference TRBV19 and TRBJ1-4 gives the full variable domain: DGGITQSPKYLFRKEGQNVTLSCEQNLNHDAMYWYRQDPGQGLRLIYYSQIVNDFQKGDIAEGYSVSREKKESFPLTVTSAQKNPTAFYLCASSTFTGANEKLFFGSGTQLSVL.

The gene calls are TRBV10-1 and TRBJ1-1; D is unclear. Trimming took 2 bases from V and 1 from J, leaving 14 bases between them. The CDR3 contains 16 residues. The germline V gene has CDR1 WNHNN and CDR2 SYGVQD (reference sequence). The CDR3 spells CASSERRVVGNTEAFF. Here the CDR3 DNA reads TGCGCCAGCAGTGAGCGGAGAGTCGTTGGGAACACTGAAGCTTTCTTT.

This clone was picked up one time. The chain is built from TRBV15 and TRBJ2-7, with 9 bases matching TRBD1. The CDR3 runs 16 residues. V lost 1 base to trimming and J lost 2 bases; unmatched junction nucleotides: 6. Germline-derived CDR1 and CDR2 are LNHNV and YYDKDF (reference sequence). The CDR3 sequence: CATSRGDRALAYEQYF. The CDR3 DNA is TGTGCCACCAGCAGAGGGGACAGGGCCCTTGCCTACGAGCAGTACTTC.

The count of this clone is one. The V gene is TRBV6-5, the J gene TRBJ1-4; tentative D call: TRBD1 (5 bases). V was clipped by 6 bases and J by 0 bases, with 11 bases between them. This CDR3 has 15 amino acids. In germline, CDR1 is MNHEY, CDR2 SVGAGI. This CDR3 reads CASRVSGSTNEKLFF. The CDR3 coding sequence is TGTGCCAGCAGGGTTTCAGGGTCAACTAATGAAAAACTGTTTTTT.

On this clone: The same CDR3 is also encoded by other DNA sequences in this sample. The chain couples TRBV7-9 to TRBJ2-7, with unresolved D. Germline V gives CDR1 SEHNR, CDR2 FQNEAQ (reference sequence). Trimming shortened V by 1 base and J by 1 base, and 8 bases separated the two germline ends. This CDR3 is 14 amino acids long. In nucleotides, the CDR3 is TGTGCCAGCAGCTTAGTGGGCAGTTCCTACGAGCAGTACTTC. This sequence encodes CASSLVGSSYEQYF. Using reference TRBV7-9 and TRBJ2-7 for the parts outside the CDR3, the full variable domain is DTGVSQNPRHKITKRGQNVTFRCDPISEHNRLYWYRQTLGQGPEFLTYFQNEAQLEKSRLLSDRFSAERPKGSFSTLEIQRTEQGDSAMYLCASSLVGSSYEQYFGPGTRLTVT.

The CDR3 reads CASCEGGFYEQYF. Written as DNA, the CDR3 is TGTGCCAGCTGCGAAGGGGGTTTCTACGAGCAGTACTTC. J is TRBJ2-7 and V is TRBV18; TRBD1 is a possible D gene (6 bases). Germline V gives CDR1 KGHSH, CDR2 LQKENI. Trimming left V 7 bases short and J 3 bases short, with 13 bases between. The CDR3 spans 13 residues.

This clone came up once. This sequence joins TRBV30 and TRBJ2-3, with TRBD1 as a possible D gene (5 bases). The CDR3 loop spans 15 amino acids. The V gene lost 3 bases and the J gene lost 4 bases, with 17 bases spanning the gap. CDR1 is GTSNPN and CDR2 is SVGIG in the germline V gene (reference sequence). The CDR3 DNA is TGTGCCTGGAGGGGTGTCCAAGGGGTAGCAGATACGCAGTATTTT. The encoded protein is CAWRGVQGVADTQYF.

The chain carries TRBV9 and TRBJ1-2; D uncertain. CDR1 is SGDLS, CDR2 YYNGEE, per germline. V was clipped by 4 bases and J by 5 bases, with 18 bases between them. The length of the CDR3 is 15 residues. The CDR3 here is CASSPGPGVGYGYTF. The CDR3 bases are TGTGCCAGCAGCCCTGGACCGGGAGTAGGATATGGCTACACCTTC.

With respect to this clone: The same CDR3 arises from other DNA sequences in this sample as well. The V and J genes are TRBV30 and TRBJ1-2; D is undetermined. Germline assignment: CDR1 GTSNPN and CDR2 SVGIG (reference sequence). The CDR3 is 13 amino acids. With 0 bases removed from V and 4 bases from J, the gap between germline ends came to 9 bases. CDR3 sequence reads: CAWSVRSGYGYTF. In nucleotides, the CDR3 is TGTGCCTGGAGTGTAAGATCGGGCTATGGCTACACCTTC. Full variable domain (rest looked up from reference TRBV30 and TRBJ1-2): SQTIHQWPATLVQPVGSPLSLECTVEGTSNPNLYWYRQAAGRGLQLLFYSVGIGQISSEVPQNLSASRPQDRQFILSSKKLLLSDSGFYLCAWSVRSGYGYTFGSGTRLTVV.

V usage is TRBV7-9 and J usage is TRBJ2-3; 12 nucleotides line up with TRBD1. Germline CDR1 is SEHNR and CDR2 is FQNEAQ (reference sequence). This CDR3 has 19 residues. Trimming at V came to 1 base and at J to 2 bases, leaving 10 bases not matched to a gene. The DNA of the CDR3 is TGTGCCAGCAGCTTAGTGGGACAGGGGGCGCATACCGACACAGATACGCAGTATTTT. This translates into CASSLVGQGAHTDTDTQYF.

The CDR3 bases are TGCGCCAGCAGCCGGAAGGATAGAACCTACGAGCAGTACTTC. Amino acids: CASSRKDRTYEQYF. The V and J genes are TRBV5-1 and TRBJ2-7; no definite D call. The CDR3 is 14 amino acids. Trimming took 4 bases from V and 2 from J, leaving 13 bases between them. Per germline, CDR1 SGHRS and CDR2 YFSETQ.

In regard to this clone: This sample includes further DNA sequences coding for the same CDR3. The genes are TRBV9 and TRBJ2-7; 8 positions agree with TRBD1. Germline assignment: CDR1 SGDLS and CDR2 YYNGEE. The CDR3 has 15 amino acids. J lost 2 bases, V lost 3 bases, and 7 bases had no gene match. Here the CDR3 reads CASSATGTGTYEQYF. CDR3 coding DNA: TGTGCCAGCAGCGCAACCGGGACAGGAACCTACGAGCAGTACTTC.